This T cell receptor (beta chain) was identified during a study of cytomegalovirus exposure and HLA in healthy donors. Notes on the study in general: Several of the most significant clusters were apparently associated with common viral pathogens in a later analysis.

60 Vbeta and 13 Jbeta primers were used in PCR. Clones were read by immunoSEQ multiplex PCR, and TCRdb kept only the in-frame ones, dropping some. This repertoire includes 200,000 to 250,000 clones. Concerning this clone itself: Antigen specificity is unknown.

Germline-derived CDR1 and CDR2 are LNHDA and SQIVND (reference sequence). With 6 bases removed from V and 5 bases from J, the gap between germline ends came to 10 bases. The CDR3 totals 13 residues. V gene TRBV19 combines with J gene TRBJ1-4; D uncertain. This TCR came from a girl aged 2 to 10 in good health and CMV-seropositive. The sample taken for sequencing was PBMCs. The CDR3 loop reads CASRSPLNEKLFF. CDR3 DNA: TGTGCCAGTAGAAGTCCGCTAAATGAAAAACTGTTTTTT.